These T cell receptor beta chains were read from a single sample in a study of Ad26.COV2.S vaccination and SARS-CoV-2 variants. Method: immunoSEQ multiplex PCR; TCRdb's copy keeps in-frame clones and lacks some. The profile shows 400,000 to 450,000 clones, approximately 92% of them singletons. Material: peripheral blood, obtained in a trial of Ad26.COV2.S vaccine versus placebo. The receptor source for this set is a person between 18 and 59 years old who received the Ad26.COV2.S COVID-19 vaccine or a placebo. The CDR3 runs from the conserved cysteine through the conserved F or W. The D gene is left open where the match is weak. Clone sizes are given selectively: once, few, many, or a class where the clone is expanded.

NA	13	NA	TRBV7-2	TRBJ2-1	TGTGCCAGCAGCCCTGGACCGATCGATGAGCAGTTCTTC	CASSPGPIDEQFF
NA	13	NA	TRBV28	TRBJ2-5	TGTGCCAGCAGTTTGGGTAGACAAGAGACCCAGTACTTC	CASSLGRQETQYF
NA	15	TRBD2	TRBV6-5	TRBJ2-1	TGTGCCAGCAGTTACTCGAGATTAGCGGGCAATGAGCAGTTCTTC	CASSYSRLAGNEQFF
NA	11	NA	TRBV28	TRBJ1-1	TGTGCCAGCATCGACCCTACCCAAGCTTTCTTT	CASIDPTQAFF
NA	15	NA	TRBV5-4	TRBJ2-1	TGTGCCAGCAGCTTGATGCGGGAAACATACAATGAGCAGTTCTTC	CASSLMRETYNEQFF
NA	16	TRBD2	TRBV27	TRBJ2-3	TGTGCCAGCAGTTTATGGGCGGGGGGAAGCACAGATACGCAGTATTTT	CASSLWAGGSTDTQYF
NA	16	NA	TRBV5-4	TRBJ1-6	TGTGCCAGCAGCTTGGAGGTGGGCACAATGAATTCACCCCTCCACTTT	CASSLEVGTMNSPLHF
NA	13	NA	TRBV9	TRBJ1-2	TGTGCCAGCAGCGCCGGAGGGTTAGATGGCTACACCTTC	CASSAGGLDGYTF
NA	15	NA	TRBV6-1	TRBJ2-3	TGTGCCAGCAGTGACGCCGGGACTAGCACAGATACGCAGTATTTT	CASSDAGTSTDTQYF
NA	13	NA	TRBV7-8	TRBJ2-5	TGTGCCAGCAGCCCCCAACCCTCAGAGACCCAGTACTTC	CASSPQPSETQYF
NA	16	TRBD1	TRBV15	TRBJ2-5	TGTGCCACCAGCACGTCCCGGGACAGCCCCCAAGAGACCCAGTACTTC	CATSTSRDSPQETQYF
NA	14	TRBD1	TRBV5-1	TRBJ2-2	TGCGCCAGCAGCTTGGCTACAGGGGGCGGGGAGCTGTTTTTT	CASSLATGGGELFF
NA	12	NA	TRBV2	TRBJ1-1	TGTGCCAGCATCGGGGATGGCCCTGAAGCTTTCTTT	CASIGDGPEAFF
NA	12	NA	TRBV6-6	TRBJ2-7	TGTGCCAGCAAGGACGCAACCTACGAGCAGTACTTC	CASKDATYEQYF
NA	15	NA	TRBV5-8	TRBJ2-2	TGTGCCAGCAGCTTTACCATCGGTAACACCGGGGAGCTGTTTTTT	CASSFTIGNTGELFF
NA	16	TRBD2	TRBV7-9	TRBJ2-2	TGTGCCAGCAGCTTACTAGTAGCGGGAGACTCCGGGGAGCTGTTTTTT	CASSLLVAGDSGELFF
NA	15	NA	TRBV5-5	TRBJ2-7	TGTGCCAGCAGCTTGGTGGGGTTTATCTCCTACGAGCAGTACTTC	CASSLVGFISYEQYF
NA	11	NA	TRBV6-5	TRBJ2-7	TGTGCCAGCATGGGGAACGACGAGCAGTACTTC	CASMGNDEQYF
NA	12	NA	TRBV4-1	TRBJ2-1	TGCGCCAGCAGCCAACTGGCCAATGAGCAGTTCTTC	CASSQLANEQFF
NA	16	TRBD2	TRBV4-1	TRBJ2-1	TGCGCCAGCAGCCAAAAGGGACTAGCGGTCTACAATGAGCAGTTCTTC	CASSQKGLAVYNEQFF
few	14	NA	TRBV4-1	TRBJ2-7	TGCGCCAGCAGCCAAGCCGGGAGTAGCCACGAGCAGTACTTC	CASSQAGSSHEQYF
NA	12	NA	TRBV29-1	TRBJ2-7	TGCAGCGTTGGAACAGGAACCTACGAGCAGTACTTC	CSVGTGTYEQYF
once	16	TRBD1	TRBV7-6	TRBJ2-5	TGTGCCAGCAGCTCAGGACAGGGGTTGTGGGGAGAGACCCAGTACTTC	CASSSGQGLWGETQYF
NA	14	NA	TRBV5-4	TRBJ2-3	TGTGCCAGCAGCTTTTCACCCAGCACAGATACGCAGTATTTT	CASSFSPSTDTQYF
NA	19	TRBD2	TRBV11-2	TRBJ2-1	TGTGCCAGCAGCCCCGGCGGTAGCGGGAGCATTTGGTCCTACAATGAGCAGTTCTTC	CASSPGGSGSIWSYNEQFF
once	16	TRBD2	TRBV19	TRBJ2-7	TGTGCCAGTAGTTCCGAAGGGACTAGCGGTTCCTACGAGCAGTACTTC	CASSSEGTSGSYEQYF
NA	14	TRBD1	TRBV27	TRBJ2-7	TGTGCCAGCAGCCTTGGGGACAGGCCCTACGAGCAGTACTTC	CASSLGDRPYEQYF
NA	13	NA	TRBV19	TRBJ1-4	TGTGCCAGTAGGGGGAGTCTTAATGAAAAACTGTTTTTT	CASRGSLNEKLFF
NA	17	TRBD2	TRBV19	TRBJ2-3	TGTGCCAGTAGTATCGGGACTAGCGGGAGTGGAACAGATACGCAGTATTTT	CASSIGTSGSGTDTQYF
few	15	NA	TRBV7-2	TRBJ1-1	TGTGCCAGCAGCTTACGCCAGGGGTTGGACACTGAAGCTTTCTTT	CASSLRQGLDTEAFF
once	14	TRBD1	TRBV29-1	TRBJ1-2	TGCAGCGATAGTGGACAGGGTGGGGACTATGGCTACACCTTC	CSDSGQGGDYGYTF
NA	14	TRBD2	TRBV27	TRBJ2-7	TGTGCCAGCAGAAACCTAGCGGGACCCTACGAGCAGTACTTC	CASRNLAGPYEQYF
NA	15	NA	TRBV2	TRBJ2-1	TGTGCCAGCAGTGAAGATACTAGTCGCTGGGGTGAGCAGTTCTTC	CASSEDTSRWGEQFF
NA	13	NA	TRBV5-4	TRBJ2-7	TGTGCCAGCAGCAGAGTAGAGGGCTACGAGCAGTACTTC	CASSRVEGYEQYF
NA	17	TRBD2	TRBV7-9	TRBJ2-7	TGTGCCAGCAGCTTAGACGGTTTTAACGGGAGGGGTCACGAGCAGTACTTC	CASSLDGFNGRGHEQYF
NA	14	TRBD1	TRBV6-5	TRBJ2-7	TGTGCCAGCAGTTGGGGACAGGTTCCCTACGAGCAGTACTTC	CASSWGQVPYEQYF
NA	12	NA	TRBV5-4	TRBJ1-6	TGTGCCAGCAGCTTAAACAATTCACCCCTCCACTTT	CASSLNNSPLHF
NA	14	NA	TRBV5-1	TRBJ1-1	TGCGCCAGCAGTCTCCACTCTGTGGGCACTGAAGCTTTCTTT	CASSLHSVGTEAFF
NA	16	NA	TRBV7-9	TRBJ2-1	TGTGCCAGCAGCCAACACCCATCCCGTGGGCGCGATGAGCAGTTCTTC	CASSQHPSRGRDEQFF
NA	14	NA	TRBV7-2	TRBJ1-5	TGTGCCAGCAGCTTAGCCACCTCAATTTGGCCCCAGCATTTT	CASSLATSIWPQHF
NA	15	NA	TRBV6-5	TRBJ2-7	TGTGCCAGCAGTTACTCGGGGGGCCTTCCCTACGAGCAGTACTTC	CASSYSGGLPYEQYF
NA	13	NA	TRBV4-3	TRBJ2-7	TGCGCCAGCAGCCAAGTAGCGAGCCACGAGCAGTACTTC	CASSQVASHEQYF
NA	13	NA	TRBV6-6	TRBJ1-1	TGTGCCAGCACCTTCCCGGGAGGGGCCGAAGCTTTCTTT	CASTFPGGAEAFF
NA	15	NA	TRBV7-2	TRBJ2-3	TGTGCCAGCAGCTTATCTTCCCAAGCGGGAGATACGCAGTATTTT	CASSLSSQAGDTQYF
NA	12	NA	TRBV12-3/TRBV12-4	TRBJ2-7	TGTGCCAGCGCTCTGAGGGGGACCTCTCCGTACTTC	CASALRGTSPYF
once	15	NA	TRBV11-2	TRBJ1-1	TGTGCCAGCAGCTTAGAGGGCGGGCTTGGGTCTGAAGCTTTCTTT	CASSLEGGLGSEAFF
NA	12	TRBD1	TRBV3-1/TRBV3-2	TRBJ2-7	TGTGCCAGCAGCGGGACAGGTGTCGAGCAGTACTTC	CASSGTGVEQYF
few	15	NA	TRBV11-2	TRBJ2-2	TGTGCCAGCAGCTTTAACAGGGGGGGCAACGGGGAGCTGTTTTTT	CASSFNRGGNGELFF
NA	14	NA	TRBV7-6	TRBJ2-7	TGTGCCAGCAGCTTAGCCGTCGGGATTTACGAGCAGTACTTC	CASSLAVGIYEQYF
NA	14	NA	TRBV14	TRBJ2-3	TGTGCCAGCAGCCAAGATAACTTACAGGATACGCAGTATTTT	CASSQDNLQDTQYF
NA	13	TRBD1	TRBV29-1	TRBJ2-7	TGCAGCTCGCGGGACAGGTTAACCTACGAGCAGTACTTC	CSSRDRLTYEQYF